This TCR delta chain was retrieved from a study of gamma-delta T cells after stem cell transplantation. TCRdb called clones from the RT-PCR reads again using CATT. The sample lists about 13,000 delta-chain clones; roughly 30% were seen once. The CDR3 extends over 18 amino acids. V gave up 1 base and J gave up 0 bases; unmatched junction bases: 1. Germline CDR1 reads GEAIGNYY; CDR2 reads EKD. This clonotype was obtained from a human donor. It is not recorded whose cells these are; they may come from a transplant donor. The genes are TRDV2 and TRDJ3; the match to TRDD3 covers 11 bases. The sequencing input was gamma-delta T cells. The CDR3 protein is CACDTLGDNSWDTRQMFF. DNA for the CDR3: TGTGCCTGTGACACACTGGGGGATAACTCCTGGGACACCCGACAGATGTTTTTC.